This TCR beta chain was identified in a study of cytomegalovirus exposure and HLA in healthy donors. Both 60 Vbeta primers and 13 Jbeta primers went into the PCR. Sequenced by immunoSEQ multiplex PCR; TCRdb stores in-frame clones only, minus some. Among about 120,000 clones listed, approximately 80% were seen once. Study conclusions and caveats: When analyzed later, a missense DCLRE1C variant was found to be linked to TCR beta V- and J-gene trimming. According to a later analysis, donors in an Asian-associated ancestry cluster reportedly had fewer N-insertions than the approximately 670-donor mean.

This clone was seen just once. Its target is unknown. This TCR derives from a woman in her thirties or forties in good health and CMV-seropositive. Specimen: PBMCs.

CDR3 sequence: CASSQDRYGYTF. In DNA form, the CDR3 reads TGTGCCAGCAGCCAAGACAGATATGGCTACACCTTC. The rearrangement uses TRBV14 and TRBJ1-2, with D uncertain. V was clipped by 0 bases and J by 5 bases, with 4 bases between them. Germline values: CDR1 SGHDN, CDR2 FVKESK. The CDR3 has 12 amino acids.